This is a list of T cell receptor beta chains from one sample in a study of beta chain features in type 1 diabetes. Clones were read by immunoSEQ multiplex PCR, and TCRdb kept only the in-frame ones, dropping some. Here the sample spans 300,000 to 400,000 clones, 9.3% being singletons. The sample taken for sequencing was central memory CD4+ T cells from blood. The receptors were gathered from a man between 25 and 39 years old with type 1 diabetes. The CDR3 runs from the conserved cysteine through the conserved F or W.

J,V,CDR3
TRBJ1-4,TRBV29-1,CSFRAKNEKLFF
TRBJ2-1,TRBV23-1,CSPGQGCYNEQFF
TRBJ1-3,TRBV30,CAWETGGGGNTIYF
TRBJ2-5,TRBV12-5,CASALGQGQETQYF
TRBJ1-2,TRBV18,CASSLSEQASYGYTF
TRBJ2-5,TRBV4-1,CASSQDPSGGRETQYF
TRBJ1-4,TRBV19,CASSTGTTNEKLFF
TRBJ1-1,TRBV9,CASSPQGTTEAFF
TRBJ2-1,TRBV5-6,CASSGANEQFF
TRBJ2-1,TRBV5-1,CASNQGAGNEQFF
TRBJ1-1,TRBV30,CAWCGGRGQGEGTEAFF
TRBJ1-2,TRBV19,CASSILNNYGYTF
TRBJ1-1,TRBV18,CASSPGQGIGDEAFF
TRBJ1-5,TRBV6-6,CASSGISGNQPQHF
TRBJ2-5,TRBV10-3,CASSGQGETQYF
TRBJ2-3,TRBV7-2,CASSLVSSGTDTQYF
TRBJ2-7,TRBV30,CAWSHRMGTYEQYF
TRBJ1-3,TRBV29-1,CSVERLNAVSGNTIYF
TRBJ2-7,TRBV5-1,CASSSGLYEQYF
TRBJ2-1,TRBV7-2,CASSTAGLSYNEQFF
TRBJ2-3,TRBV5-1,CASSQVDTSTDTQYF
TRBJ2-5,TRBV7-2,CASSVRGARIQETQYF
TRBJ2-3,TRBV25-1,CASSRGVSTDTQYF
TRBJ1-4,TRBV6-4,CASTPRGTDNEKLFF
TRBJ1-1,TRBV30,CAWTKNTEAFF
TRBJ2-1,TRBV18,CASSPPGDYYNEQFF
TRBJ2-6,TRBV5-1,CASSLATAGANVLTF
TRBJ2-5,TRBV7-2,CASSILAAETQYF
TRBJ1-3,TRBV30,CAWSGTGSGNTIYF
TRBJ2-3,TRBV20-1,CSATVSDTQYF
TRBJ2-1,TRBV5-1,CASSSGQGSYNEQFF
TRBJ2-5,TRBV28,CASSPAGAETQYF
TRBJ2-1,TRBV14,CASSRVAGAFNEQFF
TRBJ2-7,TRBV25-1,CASSDNRQGAYEQYF
TRBJ1-1,TRBV5-6,CASSLALLRDEAFF
TRBJ2-2,TRBV27,CASSTRDLIVSGELFF
TRBJ2-7,TRBV6-5,CASSLDSAHYEQYF
TRBJ2-1,TRBV18,CASSFSAVTYNEQFF
TRBJ2-3,TRBV4-1,CASSQESLAGGHTDTQYF
TRBJ1-2,TRBV5-1,CASSGPGQGLDGYTF
TRBJ1-6,TRBV4-3,CASSQDEKGRSPLHF
TRBJ1-1,TRBV29-1,CSVGQRNTEAFF
TRBJ1-5,TRBV25-1,CASSESGWSNQPQHF
TRBJ1-2,TRBV6-5,CASKTGHGYTF
TRBJ1-5,TRBV7-2,CASSSDRGNQPQHF
TRBJ2-1,TRBV7-2,CASSLWTSPNNEQFF
TRBJ2-7,TRBV6-6,CASSVTGDEQYF
TRBJ2-7,TRBV5-1,CASSLYDSDSYEQYF
TRBJ2-1,TRBV28,CASSLASGYPYNEQFF
TRBJ2-2,TRBV5-5,CASSWDKNTGELFF
TRBJ2-1,TRBV7-2,CASRIGLDNEQFF
TRBJ2-3,TRBV7-2,CASSLVPAGGTDTQYF
TRBJ2-2,TRBV14,CASRRDRDTGELFF
TRBJ1-2,TRBV4-3,CASSRDLGNNYGYTF
TRBJ1-2,TRBV11-2,CASSSDRFPYGYTF
TRBJ1-2,TRBV27,CASTQRPGALNGYTF